A single sample is the source of the 19 T cell receptor beta chains below, sequenced in a study of CD8+ T cells in alopecia areata. The authors extracted RNA and reverse transcribed it into cDNA as the sequencing template. Using immunoSEQ multiplex PCR, the repertoire was profiled, and TCRdb retains in-frame clones only, with some absent. The sample shows roughly 60,000 clones, about 40% of them seen only once. Sequencing was performed on NKG2D-low CD8+ T cells sorted from blood. The receptor source for this set is a human donor with alopecia areata.

The rearrangement links TRBV5-1 to TRBJ2-7; D is undetermined. The CDR3 extends over 14 amino acids. Germline V lookup: CDR1 SGHRS, CDR2 YFSETQ. V was cut by 0 bases and J by 1 base, with 8 bases left in between. CDR3 loop: CASSLGSGSYEQYF. DNA of the CDR3: TGCGCCAGCAGCTTGGGTTCCGGATCCTACGAGCAGTACTTC.

The chain recombines TRBV29-1 with TRBJ1-1; D is possibly TRBD1 (6 bases). There are 15 residues in the CDR3. Per the germline V gene, CDR1 is SQVTM and CDR2 is ANQGSEA. V lost 3 bases and J lost 6, with 20 bases in between. For the CDR3, the DNA is TGCAGCGTTGAGCCCTCCGGACAGTATCTCGCTGAAGCTTTCTTT. This codes for CSVEPSGQYLAEAFF.

This clone has only a few counts. The chain has TRBV7-2 and TRBJ1-4; 7 bases fit TRBD1. Germline V gene sequence: CDR1 SGHTA, CDR2 FQGNSA. This CDR3 comprises 14 residues. V was clipped by 5 bases and J by 3 bases; unmatched bases: 3. CDR3 in amino acids: CASSRQGSNEKLFF. The CDR3 DNA is TGTGCCAGCAGCAGACAGGGTTCTAATGAAAAACTGTTTTTT.

This clone was picked up a small number of times. V gene TRBV29-1 combines with J gene TRBJ2-1; no clear D gene. The germline CDR1 and CDR2 sequences are SQVTM and ANQGSEA. The CDR3 spans 11 residues. CDR3: CSAAARNEQFF. In DNA form, the CDR3 reads TGCAGTGCGGCGGCACGCAATGAGCAGTTCTTC.

This sequence joins TRBV27 and TRBJ2-7; weak D call: TRBD1 (5 bases). This CDR3 region has 13 residues. Trimming stripped 2 bases from V and 3 bases from J, with 8 bases between. CDR1 MNHEY and CDR2 SMNVEV come from the germline V gene (reference sequence). CDR3 amino acids: CASSLGARYEQYF. The CDR3, as DNA: TGTGCCAGCAGTTTAGGGGCTCGCTACGAGCAGTACTTC.

The genes are TRBV4-1 and TRBJ1-4, with D hard to call. Germline CDR1 is MGHRA and CDR2 is YSYEKL. The CDR3 is made up of 14 amino acids. V was shortened by 1 base and J by 8 bases, with 11 bases between the two germline ends. CDR3 DNA: TGCGCCAGCAGCCAAGTAGCGGGAATAGAAAAACTGTTTTTT. It is translated as CASSQVAGIEKLFF.

The rearrangement uses TRBV13 and TRBJ2-3; D gene unclear. CDR1 PRHDT and CDR2 FYEKMQ come from the germline V gene (reference sequence). This CDR3 contains 14 residues. The ends were cut back, 1 base at V and 1 base at J, with 6 bases in the middle. For the CDR3, the DNA is TGTGCCAGCAGCTTAGAAAAGGGCACAGATACGCAGTATTTT. Translated, it gives CASSLEKGTDTQYF.

This clone showed up just a few times. The genes are TRBV4-2 and TRBJ2-3, with 11 bases that match TRBD2. Germline assignment: CDR1 LGHNA and CDR2 YNFKEQ. The CDR3 has 18 amino acids. Losses at the gene ends were 0 bases for V and 5 bases for J; bases not matched to a gene: 10. DNA for the CDR3: TGTGCCAGCAGCCAAGATTTGGAACTAGCGGGAGCGGAAGATACGCAGTATTTT. Protein product: CASSQDLELAGAEDTQYF.

V and J are TRBV9 and TRBJ2-1; 8 nucleotides align to TRBD2. Losses at the gene ends were 2 bases for V and 0 bases for J; bases not matched to a gene: 7. The CDR3 sequence is 17 residues long. Germline V gene data show CDR1 as SGDLS and CDR2 as YYNGEE. The CDR3 spells CASSVRVGTSSYNEQFF. The CDR3 DNA reads TGTGCCAGCAGCGTCCGGGTAGGGACTAGCTCCTACAATGAGCAGTTCTTC.

J is TRBJ2-5 and V is TRBV4-1; no clear D. Germline loops: CDR1 MGHRA, CDR2 YSYEKL. Trimming left V 1 base short and J 5 bases short, with 11 bases between. The CDR3 spans 14 residues. As DNA, the CDR3 is TGCGCCAGCAGCCAAGCGGAGCTGATGGAGACCCAGTACTTC. Translated, it gives CASSQAELMETQYF.

This clone was picked up a small number of times. This chain links TRBV6-5 with TRBJ2-1, with 7 positions matching TRBD2. Per germline, CDR1 MNHEY and CDR2 SVGAGI. The CDR3 has 15 amino acids. Germline trimming cut 6 bases from V and 5 bases from J; bases unmatched to any gene: 10. CDR3: CASSLWGGTNNEQFF. In nucleotides, the CDR3 is TGTGCCAGCAGCCTTTGGGGGGGGACGAACAATGAGCAGTTCTTC.

The chain employs TRBV13 and TRBJ2-3; no firm D call. Germline assignment: CDR1 PRHDT and CDR2 FYEKMQ (reference sequence). V was pared by 1 base and J by 2 bases, with 4 bases between. The CDR3 runs 13 residues. The CDR3 nucleotides are TGTGCCAGCAGCTTAGAGTCCACAGATACGCAGTATTTT. Protein sequence: CASSLESTDTQYF.

This chain links TRBV14 with TRBJ2-7, with 8 bases fitting TRBD1. Trimming removed 1 base from V and 4 bases from J; junction bases left unmatched: 3. The CDR3 consists of 14 residues. Germline CDR1 reads SGHDN; CDR2 reads FVKESK. The CDR3 protein is CASSQAGGWYEQYF. The CDR3 region has the DNA TGTGCCAGCAGCCAAGCAGGGGGCTGGTACGAGCAGTACTTC. The full variable domain, its missing parts supplied by reference TRBV14 and TRBJ2-7, is EAGVTQFPSHSVIEKGQTVTLRCDPISGHDNLYWYRRVMGKEIKFLLHFVKESKQDESGMPNNRFLAERTGGTYSTLKVQPAELEDSGVYFCASSQAGGWYEQYFGPGTRLTVT.

The gene calls are TRBV2 and TRBJ1-1, with no clear D. The CDR3 consists of 13 residues. The V and J ends lost 4 bases and 4 bases respectively, with 10 bases between them. Germline CDR1 SNHLY, CDR2 FYNNEI. The CDR3 DNA sequence: TGTGCCAGCAGTGGGAACGGTGGCACTGAAGCTTTCTTT. It yields the protein CASSGNGGTEAFF.

The chain is built from TRBV19 and TRBJ2-2; D not resolved. The CDR3 length is 15 residues. Germline lookup yields CDR1 LNHDA and CDR2 SQIVND (reference sequence). Deletions cut 7 bases from V and 6 bases from J, with 18 bases between. For the CDR3, the DNA is TGTGCCAGTACCTCAAGGAGATTGTCGGCCGGGGAGCTGTTTTTT. Translated: CASTSRRLSAGELFF.

The J gene is TRBJ2-5, the V gene TRBV7-6, with 7 positions matching TRBD1. CDR1 is SGHVS and CDR2 is FNYEAQ in the germline V gene. The CDR3 is 15 residues long. V lost 5 bases to trimming and J lost 2 bases; unmatched junction nucleotides: 8. DNA of the CDR3: TGTGCCAGCAGCCAATACTCGACAGGGCAAGAGACCCAGTACTTC. Protein: CASSQYSTGQETQYF.

This clone is a singleton in its sample. This chain joins TRBV2 and TRBJ1-5; 8 bases are shared with TRBD1. Per germline, CDR1 SNHLY and CDR2 FYNNEI. The CDR3 is 17 amino acids. V shed 8 bases and J 0 bases; nucleotides not matched to a gene: 12. The CDR3, as DNA: TGTGCCAGCTCAGACAGGGGAAGGGGGTATAGCAATCAGCCCCAGCATTTT. Translation gives CASSDRGRGYSNQPQHF.

A few counts support this clone. The gene calls are TRBV6-6 and TRBJ2-3, with 11 bases identical to TRBD2. From germline, CDR1 is MNHNY and CDR2 SVGAGI (reference sequence). This CDR3 comprises 15 residues. Germline trimming cut 4 bases from V and 5 bases from J; bases unmatched to any gene: 5. This CDR3 reads CASSLLAGAVDTQYF. The CDR3 bases are TGTGCCAGCAGTTTACTAGCGGGAGCGGTAGATACGCAGTATTTT.

The rearrangement links TRBV29-1 to TRBJ2-3, with 8 bases matching TRBD2. CDR1 is SQVTM and CDR2 is ANQGSEA in the germline V gene. Trimming at V came to 8 bases and at J to 3 bases, leaving 13 bases not matched to a gene. The CDR3 consists of 15 residues. CDR3 sequence: CSSRDRGGYTDTQYF. In DNA form, the CDR3 reads TGCAGCTCCCGGGACCGGGGGGGATATACAGATACGCAGTATTTT.